This TCR beta chain derives from a study of blood T cell repertoires in COVID-19. Source study methods: Nucleated cell counts were estimated from reference gene primer amplification. Assay: immunoSEQ multiplex PCR; the TCRdb copy retains only in-frame clones and omits some. V and J calls and clone size are given by that table; D and trimming were obtained from the DNA. Of over 150,000 clones in the sample, approximately 87% were seen once. A Seattle source enrolled patients during active infection and followed them longitudinally. This CDR3 contains 14 residues. Trimming took 5 bases from V and 3 from J; bases not matched to a gene: 6. Germline V gene data show CDR1 as MNHEY and CDR2 as SVGAGI.

Sample: peripheral blood. The receptor was isolated from a woman in her 70s with COVID-19, enrolled during active disease. The chain carries TRBV6-5 and TRBJ1-2; 7 nucleotides match TRBD1. The CDR3 is CASSTAGQHYGYTF. CDR3 bases: TGTGCCAGCAGTACCGCGGGACAGCACTATGGCTACACCTTC.